These T cell receptor beta chains were read from a single sample in a study of vaccination effects on CD4 cells after COVID-19. Method: immunoSEQ multiplex PCR; TCRdb's copy keeps in-frame clones and lacks some. Among some 22,000 clones listed, over 65% were seen once. Their antigens are not known. The specimen was CD4+ T cells from PBMCs cultured with HCoV-NL63 spike peptides, collected before COVID-19 vaccination. These receptors were taken from a human donor who received a COVID-19 vaccine. Each CDR3 is given with its conserved first and last residue.

TRBV12-3/TRBV12-4 | 12 | CASSPRYNEQFF
TRBV28 | 15 | CASSLYIGDRDGYTF
TRBV6-1 | 16 | CASSEAGAEVGYGYTF
TRBV5-1 | 13 | CASSSTGSQPQHF
TRBV3-1/TRBV3-2 | 11 | CASSQAGRVYF
TRBV6-5 | 14 | CASSQPDIQETQYF
TRBV6-5 | 13 | CASRTDSNQPQHF
TRBV28 | 16 | CASRRGSIRSSYGYTF
TRBV30 | 11 | CAWSRLLGYTF
TRBV29-1 | 12 | CSVYVAAYEQYF
TRBV30 | 8 | CAWGGYTF
TRBV24-1 | 15 | CATSVRDRNTGELFF
TRBV29-1 | 20 | CSVEDDIGIVGTRAKNIQYF
TRBV18 | 13 | CASSPTGNTEAFF
TRBV5-1 | 19 | CASSLGTGGSMSSGNTIYF